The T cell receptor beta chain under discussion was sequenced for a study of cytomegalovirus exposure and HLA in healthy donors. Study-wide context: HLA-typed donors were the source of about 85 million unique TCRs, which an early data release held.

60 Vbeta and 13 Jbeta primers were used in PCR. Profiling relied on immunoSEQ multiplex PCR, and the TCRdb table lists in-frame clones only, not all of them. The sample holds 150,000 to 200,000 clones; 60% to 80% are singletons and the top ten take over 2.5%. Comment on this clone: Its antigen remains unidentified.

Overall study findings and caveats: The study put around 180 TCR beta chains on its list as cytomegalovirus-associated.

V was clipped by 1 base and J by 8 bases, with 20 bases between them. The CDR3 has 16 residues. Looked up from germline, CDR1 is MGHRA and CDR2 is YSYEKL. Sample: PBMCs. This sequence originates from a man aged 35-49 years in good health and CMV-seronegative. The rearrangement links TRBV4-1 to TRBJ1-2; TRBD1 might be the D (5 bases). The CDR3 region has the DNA TGCGCCAGCAGCCAAGGAGGTCGGAGGGGTTGGTCCGGCTACACCTTC. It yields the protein CASSQGGRRGWSGYTF.